Below, 30 T cell receptor beta chains from the same sample are listed, as sequenced in a study of blood T cell repertoires in COVID-19. TCRdb's table, derived via immunoSEQ multiplex PCR, lists solely in-frame clones and lacks some. The table shows roughly 120,000 clones, with roughly 85% occurring only once. The sequenced sample consisted of peripheral blood. The source is a human donor in a cohort sampled during active COVID-19.

The V gene is TRBV28, the J gene TRBJ1-6; 7 bases map to TRBD1. The germline V gene encodes CDR1 MDHEN and CDR2 SYDVKM. The CDR3 is made up of 15 amino acids. Trimming cost V 5 bases and J 9 bases; bases outside gene matches: 10. DNA for the CDR3: TGTGCCAGCAGTCCCCCCCCAGGGGGAAGTTCACCCCTCCACTTT. This translates into CASSPPPGGSSPLHF.

J is TRBJ2-7 and V is TRBV6-5, with TRBD1 matching over 7 bases. CDR1 is MNHEY and CDR2 is SVGAGI in the germline V gene. V shed 5 bases, J shed 3 bases, and the junction held 4 bases outside the gene matches. The CDR3 runs 13 residues. CDR3 sequence: CASSTRQGYEQYF. In nucleotides, the CDR3 is TGTGCCAGCAGTACCCGACAGGGCTACGAGCAGTACTTC.

V is TRBV10-3 and J is TRBJ2-2; 10 bases map to TRBD2. Germline V gives CDR1 ENHRY, CDR2 SYGVKD. The CDR3 covers 17 residues. V gave up 3 bases and J gave up 4 bases; unmatched junction bases: 8. CDR3 sequence: CAISERASGGVTGELFF. The CDR3, as DNA: TGTGCCATCAGTGAAAGGGCTAGCGGGGGTGTCACCGGGGAGCTGTTTTTT.

The DNA of the CDR3 is TGTGCCAGCAGTCCAGGGGGAATTTTCGACGAGCAGTACTTC. As protein: CASSPGGIFDEQYF. The chain employs TRBV6-5 and TRBJ2-7, with 7 bases matching TRBD1. Germline-derived CDR1 and CDR2 are MNHEY and SVGAGI. The CDR3 length is 14 residues. V was clipped by 5 bases and J by 5 bases; unmatched bases: 9.

This clone was seen once. The chain employs TRBV29-1 and TRBJ2-5, with 10 bases aligning to TRBD2. Germline trimming cut 6 bases from V and 2 bases from J; bases unmatched to any gene: 6. The CDR3 length is 14 residues. CDR1 and CDR2 from the germline V gene are SQVTM and ANQGSEA. The CDR3 nucleotides are TGCAGCGTACGACAGCGGGGGGGGCAAGAGACCCAGTACTTC. Translating it yields CSVRQRGGQETQYF.

V gene TRBV12-3 or TRBV12-4 combines with J gene TRBJ1-2, with D possibly TRBD1 on 6 matching bases. The CDR3 loop spans 13 amino acids. Between the trimmed V and J ends, which lost 6 bases and 5 bases, there was a span of 13 bases. CDR3 region: CASSLPDRYGYTF. CDR3 coding DNA: TGTGCCAGCAGCCTCCCGGACAGATATGGCTACACCTTC.

The chain recombines TRBV19 with TRBJ1-1; tentative D call: TRBD1 (5 bases). This CDR3 comprises 14 residues. Trimming took off 6 bases at V and 3 bases at J, with 14 bases between the two ends. The germline gives CDR1 LNHDA, CDR2 SQIVND (reference sequence). The CDR3 reads CASRLGALDTEAFF. CDR3 sequence (DNA): TGTGCCAGTAGGTTAGGGGCCCTGGACACTGAAGCTTTCTTT.

The genes are TRBV27 and TRBJ2-7, with TRBD2 as a possible D gene (7 bases). V lost 6 bases to trimming and J lost 2 bases, with 11 bases between them. This CDR3 contains 13 residues. CDR1 MNHEY and CDR2 SMNVEV come from the germline V gene (reference sequence). The CDR3 nucleotides read TGTGCCAGCAGCGCGGGGGCCGCCTACGAGCAGTACTTC. Protein: CASSAGAAYEQYF.

V is TRBV2 and J is TRBJ1-5; D is unresolved. Germline values: CDR1 SNHLY, CDR2 FYNNEI. Between the trimmed V and J ends, which lost 3 bases and 6 bases, there was a span of 12 bases. The CDR3 sequence is 14 residues long. The DNA of the CDR3 is TGTGCCAGCAGTGACCAGAGGGCCATTCAGCCCCAGCATTTT. It translates to CASSDQRAIQPQHF.

The chain couples TRBV6-6 to TRBJ1-1; 9 positions agree with TRBD1. J gave up 10 bases and V 6 bases, and 9 bases lay outside the gene matches. Germline CDR1 reads MNHNY; CDR2 reads SVGAGI (reference sequence). CDR3 length equals 13 residues. The CDR3 DNA reads TGTGCCAGCAGCCCCGGGACAGGGATTGGAGCTTTCTTT. This gives the protein CASSPGTGIGAFF.

Only one count was recorded for this clone. The chain couples TRBV3-1 (or the pseudogene TRBV3-2) to TRBJ2-5, with D perhaps matching TRBD1 (6 bases). The CDR3 consists of 15 residues. Germline V gene data show CDR1 as LGHDT and CDR2 as YNNKEL (reference sequence). The V end lost 5 bases, the J end lost 1 base, and 14 bases lay between the germline ends. The CDR3 region is CASSNRALVQETQYF. The CDR3 DNA reads TGTGCCAGCAGCAACAGGGCTCTGGTCCAAGAGACCCAGTACTTC.

The V gene is TRBV7-3, the J gene TRBJ2-1; the D gene is possibly TRBD2 (7 bases). V lost 3 bases, J lost 2 bases, and 14 bases lay in between. Germline CDR1 is SGHTA and CDR2 is FQGTGA. The CDR3 is made up of 16 amino acids. The CDR3 spells CASSLMGGGTYNEQFF. CDR3 bases: TGTGCCAGCAGCTTGATGGGCGGGGGCACCTACAATGAGCAGTTCTTC. The full variable domain, with the rest looked up from reference TRBV7-3 and TRBJ2-1, is GAGVSQTPSNKVTEKGKYVELRCDPISGHTALYWYRQSLGQGPEFLIYFQGTGAADDSGLPNDRFFAVRPEGSVSTLKIQRTERGDSAVYLCASSLMGGGTYNEQFFGPGTRLTVL.

This chain joins TRBV5-1 and TRBJ2-2; D is possibly TRBD2 (5 bases). From germline, CDR1 is SGHRS and CDR2 YFSETQ. The CDR3 loop spans 16 amino acids. Trimming took off 4 bases at V and 0 bases at J, with 13 bases between the two ends. The CDR3 here is CASSPDSPSNTGELFF. In DNA, the CDR3 is TGCGCCAGCAGCCCGGACTCCCCTTCGAACACCGGGGAGCTGTTTTTT.

This clone was found a few times. The V and J genes are TRBV4-1 and TRBJ1-5, with TRBD1 identical over 7 bases. The CDR3 totals 14 residues. The germline CDR1 and CDR2 sequences are MGHRA and YSYEKL. V shed 3 bases and J 6 bases; nucleotides not matched to a gene: 5. The CDR3 region has the DNA TGCGCCAGCAGCCATGGGACAGTCGGTCAGCCCCAGCATTTT. The encoded protein is CASSHGTVGQPQHF.

The V and J genes are TRBV9 and TRBJ1-2; D not resolved. The V gene lost 0 bases and the J gene lost 7 bases, with 10 bases spanning the gap. The CDR3 runs 13 residues. The germline V gene has CDR1 SGDLS and CDR2 YYNGEE. Written as DNA, the CDR3 is TGTGCCAGCAGCGTAGCCGGCCGGAGTGGCTACACCTTC. The encoded protein is CASSVAGRSGYTF.

This clone has a single count. The rearrangement uses TRBV6-5 and TRBJ1-1; tentative D call: TRBD1 (5 bases). The germline V and J ends were trimmed by 5 bases and 5 bases, with 12 bases remaining between them. This CDR3 spans 13 amino acids. From germline, CDR1 is MNHEY and CDR2 SVGAGI. The CDR3 protein is CASSTGVWTEAFF. CDR3 sequence (DNA): TGTGCCAGCAGTACGGGGGTTTGGACTGAAGCTTTCTTT.

This clone was picked up one time. CDR3 nucleotide sequence: TGTGCCAGCAGCTTATGGAAGGGACAGGGAGGCCCGGGCGAGCAGTACTTC. Protein product: CASSLWKGQGGPGEQYF. This rearrangement joins TRBV7-9 to TRBJ2-7; 9 bases fit TRBD1. Germline V lookup: CDR1 SEHNR, CDR2 FQNEAQ (reference sequence). With 2 bases clipped from V and 6 bases from J, the junction kept 14 bases outside the gene matches. This CDR3 contains 17 residues.

This clone was found a few times. CDR3 bases: TGTGCCAGCTCACCAGATACCAGGGGGTTATACGAGCAGTACTTC. Its protein product is CASSPDTRGLYEQYF. V is TRBV18 and J is TRBJ2-7, with 7 bases that match TRBD1. The CDR3 extends over 15 amino acids. Trimming took 2 bases from V and 4 from J; bases not matched to a gene: 8. The germline V gene has CDR1 KGHSH and CDR2 LQKENI.

In its sample, this clone was seen once. The chain couples TRBV6-2 or TRBV6-3 to TRBJ2-7; TRBD2 matches 8 bases. Germline assignment: CDR1 MNHEY and CDR2 SVGEGT. With V trimmed by 0 bases and J by 0 bases, 10 bases remained unmatched. This CDR3 spans 18 amino acids. The CDR3 here is CASSYSTPLTSASYEQYF. CDR3 DNA sequence: TGTGCCAGCAGTTACTCTACACCTCTGACTAGCGCCTCCTACGAGCAGTACTTC.

V usage is TRBV18 and J usage is TRBJ2-3; 11 bases match TRBD2. The V gene's germline CDR1 is KGHSH and CDR2 LQKENI. The CDR3 has 14 amino acids. The junction had 10 bases not matched to a gene; V was cut back by 3 bases and J by 14 bases. The CDR3: CASSPPSGGTHGYF. The CDR3 DNA follows: TGTGCCAGCTCACCTCCTAGCGGGGGGACCCACGGGTATTTT.

The rearrangement uses TRBV7-3 and TRBJ2-7; 8 positions agree with TRBD2. Germline CDR1 and CDR2: SGHTA and FQGTGA. The V gene end was trimmed by 2 bases and the J gene end by 0 bases; junction bases not matched to a gene: 3. This CDR3 spans 15 amino acids. The CDR3 bases are TGTGCCAGCAGCTTAGACGGGGGGGACTCCTACGAGCAGTACTTC. It is translated as CASSLDGGDSYEQYF. Complete variable domain (other parts from reference TRBV7-3 and TRBJ2-7): GAGVSQTPSNKVTEKGKYVELRCDPISGHTALYWYRQSLGQGPEFLIYFQGTGAADDSGLPNDRFFAVRPEGSVSTLKIQRTERGDSAVYLCASSLDGGDSYEQYFGPGTRLTVT.

V gene TRBV19 combines with J gene TRBJ1-2; 8 bases are a match to TRBD1. This CDR3 spans 14 amino acids. The V segment lost 6 bases and the J segment 4 bases; nucleotides outside the gene matches: 7. The germline gives CDR1 LNHDA, CDR2 SQIVND (reference sequence). This CDR3 reads CASRAGQGSYGYTF. The CDR3 DNA sequence: TGTGCCAGTAGGGCCGGACAGGGATCCTATGGCTACACCTTC.

This clone was detected only a few times. The chain links TRBV15 to TRBJ1-6, with 9 bases identical to TRBD1. V was pared by 4 bases and J by 9 bases, with 16 bases of the junction left unmatched. The CDR3 length is 18 residues. Germline V gene sequence: CDR1 LNHNV, CDR2 YYDKDF (reference sequence). The CDR3 DNA reads TGTGCCACCAGCAAACAGGGAGGGACAGGGCTTATAATTTCACCCCTCCACTTT. Amino acids: CATSKQGGTGLIISPLHF. The variable domain in full, with the rest retrieved from reference TRBV15 and TRBJ1-6, is DAMVIQNPRYQVTQFGKPVTLSCSQTLNHNVMYWYQQKSSQAPKLLFHYYDKDFNNEADTPDNFQSRRPNTSFCFLDIRSPGLGDTAMYLCATSKQGGTGLIISPLHFGNGTRLTVT.

Here the CDR3 reads CASSSSRTEQFF. In nucleotides, the CDR3 is TGTGCCAGCAGCTCTAGTCGTACTGAGCAGTTCTTC. This chain connects TRBV7-2 to TRBJ2-1; no definite D call. CDR1 and CDR2 from the germline V gene are SGHTA and FQGNSA. The CDR3 consists of 12 residues. The germline V and J ends were trimmed by 4 bases and 9 bases, with 10 bases remaining between them.

The rearrangement joins TRBV19 to TRBJ2-3; D possibly corresponds to TRBD2 (6 bases). Germline CDR1 and CDR2: LNHDA and SQIVND (reference sequence). Trimming took off 3 bases at V and 1 base at J, with 17 bases between the two ends. This CDR3 region has 17 residues. The CDR3: CASSMIGDGGGTDTQYF. For the CDR3, the DNA is TGTGCCAGTAGTATGATAGGGGACGGGGGAGGCACAGATACGCAGTATTTT.

This clone appeared once. This rearrangement joins TRBV7-2 to TRBJ2-1; perhaps TRBD2 as D (5 bases). Germline values: CDR1 SGHTA, CDR2 FQGNSA. This CDR3 has 12 amino acids. Trimming removed 5 bases from V and 10 bases from J, with 12 bases in between. CDR3: CASSALASEQFF. The CDR3 bases are TGTGCCAGCAGCGCTTTAGCTAGCGAGCAGTTCTTC.

The chain employs TRBV7-2 and TRBJ1-1; 8 bases align to TRBD1. The CDR3 runs 14 residues. V shed 5 bases and J 8 bases; nucleotides not matched to a gene: 10. The germline V gene has CDR1 SGHTA and CDR2 FQGNSA. The CDR3 here is CASSPGRTGREAFF. DNA for the CDR3: TGTGCCAGCAGCCCTGGGCGGACAGGGCGGGAAGCTTTCTTT.

J is TRBJ1-1 and V is TRBV7-9, with D perhaps matching TRBD1 (5 bases). Trimming left V 1 base short and J 1 base short, with 10 bases between. CDR3 length: 15 residues. Germline V gene sequence: CDR1 SEHNR, CDR2 FQNEAQ (reference sequence). The CDR3 loop is CASSLGWRGNTEAFF. CDR3 DNA sequence: TGTGCCAGCAGCTTAGGCTGGAGGGGGAACACTGAAGCTTTCTTT.

The chain has TRBV30 and TRBJ1-6, with D maybe TRBD1 (6 bases). Trimming cost V 5 bases and J 4 bases, with 12 bases left between them. Germline V gene sequence: CDR1 GTSNPN, CDR2 SVGIG (reference sequence). This CDR3 has 14 amino acids. The CDR3 DNA follows: TGTGCCTGGGGAAGGGACATTTATAATTCACCCCTCCACTTT. Translation gives CAWGRDIYNSPLHF. Using reference TRBV30 and TRBJ1-6 for the parts outside the CDR3, the full variable domain is SQTIHQWPATLVQPVGSPLSLECTVEGTSNPNLYWYRQAAGRGLQLLFYSVGIGQISSEVPQNLSASRPQDRQFILSSKKLLLSDSGFYLCAWGRDIYNSPLHFGNGTRLTVT.

This chain uses TRBV6-1 with TRBJ1-5; no clear D. The CDR3 is 15 residues long. The V end lost 2 bases, the J end lost 0 bases, and 8 bases lay between the germline ends. The germline V gene has CDR1 MNHNS and CDR2 SASEGT. DNA for the CDR3: TGTGCCAGCAGTGAAAACAGAGTTAGCAATCAGCCCCAGCATTTT. Translated: CASSENRVSNQPQHF.